This T cell receptor beta chain was profiled in a study of post-analysis software for immune sequencing data. About the study: Recorded disease courses covered relapsing-remitting, secondary progressive and progressive-relapsing multiple sclerosis. Some patients had no subtype annotation. Findings and caveats of the study: Among 5 or 6 TRBV segments more frequent in patients than controls were TRBV5-6, TRBV5-1 and TRBV20-1. Compared against controls, patients with multiple sclerosis displayed significantly lower normalized Chao1 diversity.

The germline V gene encodes CDR1 SNHLY and CDR2 FYNNEI. V dropped 6 bases and J dropped 2; count of bases not matched to a gene: 4. This CDR3 has 16 residues. Ten or more counts support this clonotype. The antigen is unknown. TCR beta cDNA libraries had unique molecular identifiers. In TCRdb, the PCR reads were re-called with MiXCR into one record per CDR3 protein. The sample lists fewer than 850,000 distinct CDR3 sequences, roughly 30% occurring once. V is TRBV2 and J is TRBJ2-5, with 15 positions matching TRBD2. Source material: blood. The sequence was obtained from a girl aged 5 to 17 with multiple sclerosis. CDR3 nucleotide sequence: TGTGCCAGCAGCTCCGGACTAGCGGGAGGGCAAGAGACCCAGTACTTC. It specifies CASSSGLAGGQETQYF.